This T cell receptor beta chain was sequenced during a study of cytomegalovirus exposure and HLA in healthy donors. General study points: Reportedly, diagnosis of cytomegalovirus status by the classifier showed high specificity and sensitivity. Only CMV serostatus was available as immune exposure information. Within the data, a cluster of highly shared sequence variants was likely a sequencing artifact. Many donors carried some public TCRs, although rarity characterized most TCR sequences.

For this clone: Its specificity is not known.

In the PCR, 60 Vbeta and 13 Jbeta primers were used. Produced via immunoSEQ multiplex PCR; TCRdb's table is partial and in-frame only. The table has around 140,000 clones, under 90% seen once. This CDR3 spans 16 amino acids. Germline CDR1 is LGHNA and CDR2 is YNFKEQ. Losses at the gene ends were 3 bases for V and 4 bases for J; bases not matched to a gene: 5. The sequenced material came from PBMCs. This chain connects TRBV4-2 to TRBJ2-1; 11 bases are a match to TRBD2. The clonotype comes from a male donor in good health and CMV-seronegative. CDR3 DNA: TGTGCCAGCAGCCATGGAACTAGCGGGAGTTACAATGAGCAGTTCTTC. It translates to CASSHGTSGSYNEQFF.